This T cell receptor beta chain was found in a study of CD8 T cells in ankylosing spondylitis. Via MiXCR, TCRdb re-called the 5' RACE reads, giving one row per CDR3 protein. The sample records 250,000 to 350,000 distinct CDR3 sequences, more than 20% being singletons. The CDR3 is made up of 14 amino acids. The V gene lost 4 bases and the J gene lost 9 bases, with 19 bases spanning the gap. CDR1 and CDR2 from the germline V gene are LGHNA and YSLEER. The gene calls are TRBV4-3 and TRBJ2-7; the D is unclear. Sequenced material: blood, either unsorted or a sorted T cell fraction (not recorded which). The sequence was collected from a female donor with ankylosing spondylitis or in good health (not recorded which). CDR3 sequence: CASSPGPTSFAQYF. Here the CDR3 DNA reads TGCGCCAGCAGCCCTGGCCCTACTTCTTTTGCGCAGTACTTC.